These 26 T cell receptor beta chains originate from one sample sequenced in a study of blood T cell repertoires in COVID-19. Assay: immunoSEQ multiplex PCR; the TCRdb copy retains only in-frame clones and omits some. The table has around 200,000 clones, roughly 80% seen once; the top ten hold approximately 7%. The specimen sequenced was peripheral blood. These receptors all come from a human donor in a cohort sampled during active COVID-19.

The chain combines TRBV5-1 with TRBJ1-1, with TRBD1 matching over 7 bases. The CDR3 sequence is 15 residues long. V lost 6 bases and J lost 1; bases outside the gene matches: 9. Germline V gene lookup returns CDR1 SGHRS and CDR2 YFSETQ. In DNA, the CDR3 is TGCGCCAGCACACCAGAGACAGGGTCGAACACTGAAGCTTTCTTT. Encoded protein: CASTPETGSNTEAFF.

This chain connects TRBV19 to TRBJ1-1, with a weak D call TRBD1 (6 bases). CDR1 and CDR2 from the germline V gene are LNHDA and SQIVND (reference sequence). The CDR3 is 13 residues long. Trimming took 6 bases from V and 1 from J, leaving 9 bases between them. CDR3 loop: CASSQDRNTEAFF. For the CDR3, the DNA is TGTGCCAGTAGCCAGGACAGGAACACTGAAGCTTTCTTT. The complete variable domain, with remaining parts taken from reference TRBV19 and TRBJ1-1, reads DGGITQSPKYLFRKEGQNVTLSCEQNLNHDAMYWYRQDPGQGLRLIYYSQIVNDFQKGDIAEGYSVSREKKESFPLTVTSAQKNPTAFYLCASSQDRNTEAFFGQGTRLTVV.

This clone occurred once. V is TRBV2 and J is TRBJ1-1, with D unresolved. Trimming removed 8 bases from V and 0 bases from J, with 16 bases in between. Looked up from germline, CDR1 is SNHLY and CDR2 is FYNNEI. The CDR3 covers 15 residues. The CDR3 sequence: CASSPPGIMNTEAFF. The DNA of the CDR3 is TGTGCCAGCTCTCCCCCGGGGATAATGAACACTGAAGCTTTCTTT. The whole variable domain, filled in from reference TRBV2 and TRBJ1-1, reads EPEVTQTPSHQVTQMGQEVILRCVPISNHLYFYWYRQILGQKVEFLVSFYNNEISEKSEIFDDQFSVERPDGSNFTLKIRSTKLEDSAMYFCASSPPGIMNTEAFFGQGTRLTVV.

The rearrangement uses TRBV3-1 (or the pseudogene TRBV3-2) and TRBJ2-5, with 9 bases matching TRBD1. Unmatched junction bases numbered 7, after V lost 4 bases and J lost 1 base. The CDR3 length is 16 residues. Germline V CDR1 and CDR2: LGHDT, YNNKEL (reference sequence). The CDR3 DNA reads as TGTGCCAGCAGCCTGCGGACAGGGGTGGGCCAAGAGACCCAGTACTTC. Its protein product is CASSLRTGVGQETQYF.

CDR3 nucleotides: TGCAGCGTTGAATCGGTGGGCAGGTACGGTGAAAAACTGTTTTTT. Residues: CSVESVGRYGEKLFF. The chain links TRBV29-1 to TRBJ1-4; D not certain. Trimming pared 2 bases from V and 7 bases from J, leaving 17 bases between. Looked up from germline, CDR1 is SQVTM and CDR2 is ANQGSEA. The CDR3 consists of 15 residues. The whole variable domain, filled in from reference TRBV29-1 and TRBJ1-4, reads SAVISQKPSRDICQRGTSLTIQCQVDSQVTMMFWYRQQPGQSLTLIATANQGSEATYESGFVIDKFPISRPNLTFSTLTVSNMSPEDSSIYLCSVESVGRYGEKLFFGSGTQLSVL.

V usage is TRBV5-1 and J usage is TRBJ1-1; D gene unclear. The CDR3 has 14 residues. V dropped 3 bases and J dropped 5 bases, with 14 bases sitting between them. Germline CDR1 is SGHRS and CDR2 is YFSETQ. CDR3 in amino acids: CASSYVSLGTEAFF. The CDR3, as DNA: TGCGCCAGCAGCTACGTTAGTCTAGGAACTGAAGCTTTCTTT.

The chain couples TRBV7-6 to TRBJ2-7; D possibly corresponds to TRBD2 (5 bases). Trimming cost V 1 base and J 6 bases, with 10 bases left between them. The CDR3 has 13 amino acids. Germline CDR1 and CDR2: SGHVS and FNYEAQ. The CDR3 protein is CASSLVSGVEQYF. The CDR3 nucleotides are TGTGCCAGCAGCTTAGTTTCCGGGGTCGAGCAGTACTTC.

The V and J genes are TRBV2 and TRBJ1-2, with D maybe TRBD1 (5 bases). CDR3 length equals 13 residues. Trimming took off 7 bases at V and 2 bases at J, with 11 bases between the two ends. CDR1 and CDR2 (germline): SNHLY, FYNNEI. CDR3 residues: CASTEGRNYGYTF. The CDR3 bases are TGTGCCAGCACGGAGGGGCGCAACTATGGCTACACCTTC.

Only a few counts were recorded for this clone. The chain is built from TRBV27 and TRBJ2-1; TRBD2 matches at 9 bases. This CDR3 comprises 17 residues. From germline, CDR1 is MNHEY and CDR2 SMNVEV (reference sequence). The J segment lost 2 bases and the V segment lost 6 bases, leaving 11 bases of the junction unmatched. As DNA, the CDR3 is TGTGCCAGCAGCCCGATCGGGACTAGCCAAACCTACAATGAGCAGTTCTTC. It is translated as CASSPIGTSQTYNEQFF.

In DNA form, the CDR3 reads TGTGCCAGCAGCTTAGGGTTGACTAGCGGGGGTAGGTGGGAGACCCAGTACTTC. Encoded protein: CASSLGLTSGGRWETQYF. V is TRBV7-8 and J is TRBJ2-5; the match to TRBD2 covers 12 bases. Germline lookup yields CDR1 SGHVS and CDR2 FQNEAQ. There are 18 residues in the CDR3. The ends lost 1 base at V and 5 bases at J; junction bases unmatched: 11.

The V call is TRBV6-6, the J call TRBJ1-6, with TRBD1 matching 7 bases. CDR3 size: 16 residues. The germline V gene encodes CDR1 MNHNY and CDR2 SVGAGI (reference sequence). With 4 bases clipped from V and 7 bases from J, the junction kept 10 bases outside the gene matches. Here the CDR3 reads CASSSRDRSRNSPLHF. The CDR3 nucleotides read TGTGCCAGCAGTTCCAGGGACAGAAGCCGAAATTCACCCCTCCACTTT.

Comment on this clone: This CDR3 is also generated by other DNA sequences in the sample. The V gene is TRBV7-3, the J gene TRBJ2-3; 11 bases agree with TRBD2. Germline values: CDR1 SGHTA, CDR2 FQGTGA. Trimming cost V 3 bases and J 6 bases; bases outside gene matches: 5. There are 15 residues in the CDR3. CDR3 sequence: CASSFSGGDTDTQYF. The CDR3, as DNA: TGTGCCAGCAGCTTTAGCGGGGGGGACACGGATACGCAGTATTTT. The full variable domain, in which reference TRBV7-3 and TRBJ2-3 provide the parts outside the CDR3, is GAGVSQTPSNKVTEKGKYVELRCDPISGHTALYWYRQSLGQGPEFLIYFQGTGAADDSGLPNDRFFAVRPEGSVSTLKIQRTERGDSAVYLCASSFSGGDTDTQYFGPGTRLTVL.

The chain couples TRBV7-9 to TRBJ2-2; possible D gene TRBD1, 6 bases. Between the trimmed V and J ends, which lost 5 bases and 6 bases, there was a span of 16 bases. The CDR3 covers 15 residues. CDR1 is SEHNR and CDR2 is FQNEAQ in the germline V gene (reference sequence). CDR3 residues: CASSPVQGTAGELFF. The CDR3 bases are TGTGCCAGCAGCCCCGTTCAGGGGACGGCCGGGGAGCTGTTTTTT.

The CDR3, as DNA: TGTGCCATCAGGCTGACAGGGGAAGGAAGCAATGAGCAGTTCTTC. It codes for CAIRLTGEGSNEQFF. The rearrangement joins TRBV10-3 to TRBJ2-1, with 8 positions matching TRBD1. V was pared by 6 bases and J by 6 bases, with 10 bases of the junction left unmatched. This CDR3 has 15 residues. Germline assignment: CDR1 ENHRY and CDR2 SYGVKD.

The V gene is TRBV2, the J gene TRBJ1-3, with a possible D match to TRBD1 (5 bases). This CDR3 contains 15 residues. V lost 9 bases and J lost 1, with 16 bases in between. From germline, CDR1 is SNHLY and CDR2 FYNNEI. CDR3: CASRVGGFSGNTIYF. The CDR3 DNA sequence: TGTGCCAGTCGGGTCGGGGGATTTTCTGGAAACACCATATATTTT.

J is TRBJ1-3 and V is TRBV9; D possibly corresponds to TRBD1 (6 bases). Trimming cost V 5 bases and J 2 bases, with 8 bases left between them. CDR1 and CDR2 from the germline V gene are SGDLS and YYNGEE. The CDR3 is made up of 13 amino acids. CDR3 in amino acids: CASRAGAGNTIYF. The CDR3, as DNA: TGTGCCAGCAGGGCAGGGGCTGGAAACACCATATATTTT.

The chain joins TRBV13 to TRBJ2-2, with 13 bases fitting TRBD2. V lost 3 bases and J lost 2; bases outside the gene matches: 3. The length of the CDR3 is 17 residues. Germline V gene data show CDR1 as PRHDT and CDR2 as FYEKMQ (reference sequence). CDR3 in amino acids: CASSFRLAGGNTGELFF. Here the CDR3 DNA reads TGTGCCAGCAGCTTTAGACTAGCGGGGGGCAACACCGGGGAGCTGTTTTTT.

The chain couples TRBV13 to TRBJ1-2; D gene unclear. The CDR3 has 15 residues. The germline V and J ends were trimmed by 0 bases and 3 bases, with 11 bases remaining between them. The germline V gene encodes CDR1 PRHDT and CDR2 FYEKMQ (reference sequence). The CDR3 nucleotides are TGTGCCAGCAGCTTAGGACAGTTACAATACTATGGCTACACCTTC. Translation gives CASSLGQLQYYGYTF.

The chain links TRBV5-1 to TRBJ1-2; 8 bases match TRBD1. V lost 2 bases to trimming and J lost 8 bases; unmatched junction nucleotides: 5. The CDR3 loop spans 13 amino acids. The germline V gene has CDR1 SGHRS and CDR2 YFSETQ. CDR3 in DNA: TGCGCCAGCAGCTTTGCAGGGGGCTACGGCTACACCTTC. The encoded protein is CASSFAGGYGYTF.

The chain links TRBV4-1 to TRBJ1-6; TRBD1 matches at 7 bases. Germline V CDR1 and CDR2: MGHRA, YSYEKL. V dropped 4 bases and J dropped 6; count of bases not matched to a gene: 6. CDR3 length equals 15 residues. The CDR3 is CASSPGQATNSPLHF. Here the CDR3 DNA reads TGCGCCAGCAGCCCCGGACAGGCGACTAATTCACCCCTCCACTTT.

V and J are TRBV5-6 and TRBJ1-1, with unresolved D. There are 14 residues in the CDR3. Per the germline V gene, CDR1 is SGHDT and CDR2 is YYEEEE. The germline V and J ends were trimmed by 4 bases and 0 bases, with 10 bases remaining between them. As DNA, the CDR3 is TGTGCCAGCAGCCCCGGAGTCTTGAACACTGAAGCTTTCTTT. Its protein is CASSPGVLNTEAFF.

The chain employs TRBV18 and TRBJ2-1; 8 bases align to TRBD1. The V gene end was trimmed by 3 bases and the J gene end by 4 bases; junction bases not matched to a gene: 5. Germline CDR1 reads KGHSH; CDR2 reads LQKENI. The CDR3 has 15 residues. CDR3 bases: TGTGCCAGCTCACCTAGCTGGACAGGGTACAATGAGCAGTTCTTC. This codes for CASSPSWTGYNEQFF.

The rearrangement joins TRBV7-8 to TRBJ2-6, with TRBD2 identical over 7 bases. The ends lost 1 base at V and 4 bases at J; junction bases unmatched: 10. This CDR3 has 18 residues. Germline V lookup: CDR1 SGHVS, CDR2 FQNEAQ. CDR3 nucleotides: TGTGCCAGCAGCTTAGAAATGAGGGGAGGGCCCGGGGCCAACGTCCTGACTTTC. As protein: CASSLEMRGGPGANVLTF.

The rearrangement uses TRBV21-1 and TRBJ2-7; the table's D call of TRBD1 was not tested on the DNA. TRBV21-1 is noted as a pseudogene. This CDR3 is built from 15 residues. For the CDR3, the DNA is TGTGCCAGCAGCAAAGCGGACAGGGTGGTATGGGAGCAGTACTTC. The encoded protein is CASSKADRVVWEQYF.

V is TRBV9 and J is TRBJ2-1, with 11 bases that match TRBD2. Germline values: CDR1 SGDLS, CDR2 YYNGEE. J was trimmed by 10 bases and V by 3 bases; bases with no gene match: 12. The length of the CDR3 is 16 residues. In DNA form, the CDR3 reads TGTGCCAGCAGCGGATCTCTAGCGGGGGGATTTGGAGAGCAGTTCTTC. Translated, it gives CASSGSLAGGFGEQFF.

The CDR3 spells CASGVNGGIQYF. DNA for the CDR3: TGTGCCAGTGGAGTGAACGGCGGGATTCAGTACTTC. The chain has TRBV19 and TRBJ2-4; D is perhaps TRBD2 (5 bases). Germline V lookup: CDR1 LNHDA, CDR2 SQIVND (reference sequence). Trimming removed 8 bases from V and 10 bases from J, with 15 bases in between. The CDR3 is 12 amino acids.